This T cell receptor beta chain was identified during a study of response to subunit inactivated influenza vaccine. Study-level points and caveats: Only a handful of new T cells, the authors suggested, are recruited with each seasonal influenza vaccination.

Looked up from germline, CDR1 is LGHNA and CDR2 is YSLEER. J lost 2 bases, V lost 1 base, and 2 bases had no gene match. This CDR3 has 16 amino acids. This clonotype was seen at least ten times. The antigen is not known. TCRdb re-called the RT-PCR reads with MiXCR, one entry per CDR3 protein. The data hold 600,000 to 850,000 distinct CDR3 sequences, with approximately 14% observed a single time. The receptor was derived from a man aged 45-65 years who received an inactivated influenza vaccine. This sequence joins TRBV4-3 and TRBJ2-2; 9 positions match TRBD2. The sample here was PBMCs from blood, taken 14 to 15 days before vaccination. This chain's CDR3 is CASSQGLAVNTGELFF. Written as DNA, the CDR3 is TGCGCCAGCAGCCAAGGACTAGCGGTAAACACCGGGGAGCTGTTTTTT.